This entry describes one T cell receptor (beta chain). These data originate in a study of T cell changes during pregnancy in multiple sclerosis. Germline CDR1 is MNHEY and CDR2 is SVGAGI. Trimming took 0 bases from V and 3 from J, leaving 12 bases between them. CDR3 size: 15 residues. The repertoire was sequenced with immunoSEQ multiplex PCR; TCRdb's copy has only in-frame clones and lacks some. The sample consists of around 42,000 clones, around nine tenths of them appearing once. This chain links TRBV6-5 with TRBJ2-7; no firm D call. Sequences were derived from peripheral blood, sampled in the first trimester of pregnancy. The sequence was collected from a female donor in good health, enrolled as a control in a pregnancy study. CDR3 sequence: CASSYSPDNIYEQYF. The CDR3 nucleotides are TGTGCCAGCAGTTACTCCCCAGACAACATCTACGAGCAGTACTTC.